The T cell receptor (beta chain) under discussion was sequenced for a study of cytomegalovirus exposure and HLA in healthy donors. With V trimmed by 3 bases and J by 12 bases, 14 bases remained unmatched. This CDR3 comprises 15 residues. From germline, CDR1 is SGHRS and CDR2 YFSETQ. Researchers ran the PCR with 60 Vbeta and 13 Jbeta primers. Sequencing was performed with immunoSEQ multiplex PCR; in TCRdb, only in-frame clones are kept and a portion is missing. The sample has approximately 220,000 clones; roughly 80% are singletons. To note about this clone: Its antigen is unidentified.

Overall study findings and caveats: Most sequenced TCRs were rare (though some public TCRs occurred in many donors). The listing of 150 to 200 TCR beta chains classed them as cytomegalovirus-associated.

This clonotype was sampled from a young man in good health and CMV-seronegative. This rearrangement joins TRBV5-1 to TRBJ2-1; 8 nucleotides agree with TRBD2. Sequencing was done on a sample of PBMCs. CDR3 region: CASSSGPGLGMGQFF. The CDR3 DNA follows: TGCGCCAGCAGCTCAGGACCGGGACTAGGGATGGGGCAGTTCTTC. The complete variable domain, with remaining parts taken from reference TRBV5-1 and TRBJ2-1, reads KAGVTQTPRYLIKTRGQQVTLSCSPISGHRSVSWYQQTPGQGLQFLFEYFSETQRNKGNFPGRFSGRQFSNSRSEMNVSTLELGDSALYLCASSSGPGLGMGQFFGPGTRLTVL.